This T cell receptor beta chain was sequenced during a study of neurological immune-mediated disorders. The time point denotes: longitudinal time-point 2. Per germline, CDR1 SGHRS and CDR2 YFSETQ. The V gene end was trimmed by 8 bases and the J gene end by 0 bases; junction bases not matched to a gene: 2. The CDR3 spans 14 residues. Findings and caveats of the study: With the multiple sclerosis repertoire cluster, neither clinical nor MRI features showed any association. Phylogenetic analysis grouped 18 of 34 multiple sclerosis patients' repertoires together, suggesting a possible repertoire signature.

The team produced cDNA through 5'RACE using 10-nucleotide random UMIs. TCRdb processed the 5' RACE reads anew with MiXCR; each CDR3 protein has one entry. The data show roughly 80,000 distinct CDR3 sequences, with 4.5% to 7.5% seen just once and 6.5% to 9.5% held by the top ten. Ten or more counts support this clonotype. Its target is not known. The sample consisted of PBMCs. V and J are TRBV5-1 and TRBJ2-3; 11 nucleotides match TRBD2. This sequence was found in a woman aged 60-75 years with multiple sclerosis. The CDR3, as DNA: TGCGCCAGTCGACTAGCGGGGAGCACAGATACGCAGTATTTT. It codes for CASRLAGSTDTQYF.